A single T cell receptor beta chain is shown here with its context. This sample was taken from a study of Ad26.COV2.S vaccination and SARS-CoV-2 variants. Study-level background: The donor belonged to the COV1001 Ad26.COV2.S trial arm. In the study, Ad26.COV2.S was injected intramuscularly once, or twice 56 days apart.

Treatment described: some 19 received Ad26.COV2.S at low or high dose, single or two shots; roughly five received placebo; per-sample allocation not given. Sample collection was performed on day 63 after the first vaccine or placebo injection. Profiling relied on immunoSEQ multiplex PCR, and the TCRdb table lists in-frame clones only, not all of them. There are about 220,000 clones in the sample; approximately 88% occur only once, and approximately 12% lies in the top ten. V was cut by 2 bases and J by 3 bases, with 7 bases left in between. CDR1 is SGHTA and CDR2 is FQGNSA in the germline V gene. CDR3 length equals 14 residues.

Here the sequenced sample was peripheral blood, taken in a trial of Ad26.COV2.S vaccine versus placebo. This sequence originates from a person between 18 and 60 years old who received the Ad26.COV2.S COVID-19 vaccine or a placebo. The chain combines TRBV7-2 with TRBJ1-4; D is perhaps TRBD1 (5 bases). The CDR3 spells CASSLQGSNEKLFF. The CDR3 region has the DNA TGTGCCAGCAGCTTACAGGGTTCTAATGAAAAACTGTTTTTT.